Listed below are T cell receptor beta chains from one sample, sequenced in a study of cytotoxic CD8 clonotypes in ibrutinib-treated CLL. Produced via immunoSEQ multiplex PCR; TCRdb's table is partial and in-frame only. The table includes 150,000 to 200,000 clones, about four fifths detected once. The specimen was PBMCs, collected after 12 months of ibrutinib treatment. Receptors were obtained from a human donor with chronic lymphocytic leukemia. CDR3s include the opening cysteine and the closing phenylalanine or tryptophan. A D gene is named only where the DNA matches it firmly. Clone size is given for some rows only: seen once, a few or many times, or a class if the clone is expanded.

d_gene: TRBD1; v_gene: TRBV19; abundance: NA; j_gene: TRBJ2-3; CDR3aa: CASTTDRNTDTQYF; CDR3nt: TGTGCCAGTACCACGGACAGGAACACAGATACGCAGTATTTT
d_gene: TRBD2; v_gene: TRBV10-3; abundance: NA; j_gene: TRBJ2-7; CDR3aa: CAISGTGLAGYEQYF; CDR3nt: TGTGCCATCAGTGGGACGGGACTAGCGGGGTACGAGCAGTACTTC
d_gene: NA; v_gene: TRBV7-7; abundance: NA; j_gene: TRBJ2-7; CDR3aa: CASSLVGGPGDEQYF; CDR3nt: TGTGCCAGCAGCTTAGTTGGGGGTCCGGGCGACGAGCAGTACTTC
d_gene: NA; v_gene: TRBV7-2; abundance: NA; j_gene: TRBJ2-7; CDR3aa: CASSSSPSTLPYEQYF; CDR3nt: TGTGCCAGCAGCTCCAGCCCGTCGACTCTTCCCTACGAGCAGTACTTC
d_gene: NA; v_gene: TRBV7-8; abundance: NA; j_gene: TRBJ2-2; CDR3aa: CASSLRTGGNTGELFF; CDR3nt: TGTGCCAGCAGCTTAAGGACTGGGGGAAACACCGGGGAGCTGTTTTTT
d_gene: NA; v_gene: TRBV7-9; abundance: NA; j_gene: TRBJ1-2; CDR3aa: CASSLSNSVGGAAYYGYTF; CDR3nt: TGTGCCAGCAGCTTAAGTAATTCTGTCGGGGGCGCGGCTTACTATGGCTACACCTTC
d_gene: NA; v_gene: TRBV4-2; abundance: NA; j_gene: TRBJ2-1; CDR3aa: CASSQEPWDPINEQFF; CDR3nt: TGTGCCAGCAGCCAAGAACCCTGGGATCCTATAAATGAGCAGTTCTTC
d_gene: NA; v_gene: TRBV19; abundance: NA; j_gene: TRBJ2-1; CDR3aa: CASSSGQNYNEQFF; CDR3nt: TGTGCCAGTAGTTCCGGACAGAACTACAATGAGCAGTTCTTC
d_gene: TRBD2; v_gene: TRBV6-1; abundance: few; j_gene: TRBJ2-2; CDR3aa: CASSERWVAGVGTGELFF; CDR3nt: TGTGCCAGCAGTGAGCGGTGGGTAGCGGGAGTTGGCACCGGGGAGCTGTTTTTT
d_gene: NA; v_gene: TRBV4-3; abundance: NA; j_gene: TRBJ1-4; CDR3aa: CASSQDIARRNEKLFF; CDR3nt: TGCGCCAGCAGCCAAGATATCGCCAGGAGGAATGAAAAACTGTTTTTT
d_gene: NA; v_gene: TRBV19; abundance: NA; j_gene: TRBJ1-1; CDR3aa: CASVALNTEAFF; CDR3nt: TGTGCCAGTGTCGCGCTGAACACTGAAGCTTTCTTT
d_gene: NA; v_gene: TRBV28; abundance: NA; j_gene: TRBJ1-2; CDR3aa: CASSLSGQFNYGYTF; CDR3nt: TGTGCCAGCAGTTTATCCGGACAGTTCAACTATGGCTACACCTTC
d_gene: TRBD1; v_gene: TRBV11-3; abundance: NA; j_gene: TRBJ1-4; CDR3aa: CASSCETSGRGTNEKLFF; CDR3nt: TGTGCCAGCAGCTGTGAGACATCGGGCAGGGGGACTAATGAAAAACTGTTTTTT
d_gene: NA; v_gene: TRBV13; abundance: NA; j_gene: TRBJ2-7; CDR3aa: CASSKKRVYEQYF; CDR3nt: TGTGCCAGCAGCAAGAAGCGGGTCTACGAGCAGTACTTC
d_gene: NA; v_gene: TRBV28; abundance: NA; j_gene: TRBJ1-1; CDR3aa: CASSLKGWEAFF; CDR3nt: TGTGCCAGCAGTTTAAAGGGTTGGGAAGCTTTCTTT
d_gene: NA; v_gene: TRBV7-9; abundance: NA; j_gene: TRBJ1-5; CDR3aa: CARSLKRNQPQHF; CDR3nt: TGTGCCAGGTCCTTGAAGCGCAATCAGCCCCAGCATTTT
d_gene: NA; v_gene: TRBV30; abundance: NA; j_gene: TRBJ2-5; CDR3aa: CAWTGSGMAQYF; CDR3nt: TGTGCCTGGACAGGGTCAGGGATGGCCCAGTACTTC
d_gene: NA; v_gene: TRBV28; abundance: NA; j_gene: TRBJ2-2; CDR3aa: CATQTVNTGELFF; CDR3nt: TGTGCCACCCAAACAGTTAACACCGGGGAGCTGTTTTTT
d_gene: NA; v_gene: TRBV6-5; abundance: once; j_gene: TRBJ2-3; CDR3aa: CATKRKPQADTQYF; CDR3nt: TGTGCCACTAAGCGGAAGCCCCAAGCAGATACGCAGTATTTT
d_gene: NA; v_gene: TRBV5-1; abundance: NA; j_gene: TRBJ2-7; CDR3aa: CASRGSYEQYF; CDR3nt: TGCGCCAGCAGGGGAAGCTACGAGCAGTACTTC
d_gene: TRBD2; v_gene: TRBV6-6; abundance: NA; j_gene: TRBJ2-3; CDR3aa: CASSQRDYDRTDTQYF; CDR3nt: TGTGCCAGCAGTCAACGGGACTATGATCGCACAGATACGCAGTATTTT
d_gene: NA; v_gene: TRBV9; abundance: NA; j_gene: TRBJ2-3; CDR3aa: CASSSVGTDTQYF; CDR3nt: TGTGCCAGCAGCAGCGTGGGCACAGATACGCAGTATTTT
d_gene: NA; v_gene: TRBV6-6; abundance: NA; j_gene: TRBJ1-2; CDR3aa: CASSYLGLGYTF; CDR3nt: TGTGCCAGCAGTTATTTGGGGCTTGGCTACACCTTC
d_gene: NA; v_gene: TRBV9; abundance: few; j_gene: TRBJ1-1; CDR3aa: CASSRGKGTEAFF; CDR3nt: TGTGCCAGCAGCCGAGGGAAAGGCACTGAAGCTTTCTTT
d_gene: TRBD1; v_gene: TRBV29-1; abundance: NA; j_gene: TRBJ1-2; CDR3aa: CSVSDRGVGGYTF; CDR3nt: TGCAGCGTCTCCGACAGGGGAGTTGGTGGCTACACCTTC
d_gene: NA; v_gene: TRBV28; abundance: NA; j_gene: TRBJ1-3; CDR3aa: CASRGVGNTIYF; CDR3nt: TGTGCCAGCCGGGGGGTAGGAAACACCATATATTTT
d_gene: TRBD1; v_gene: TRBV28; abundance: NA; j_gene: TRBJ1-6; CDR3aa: CASGTGGYNSPLHF; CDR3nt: TGTGCCAGCGGGACAGGAGGGTATAATTCACCCCTCCACTTT
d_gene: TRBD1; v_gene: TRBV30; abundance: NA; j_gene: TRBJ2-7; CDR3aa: CAWDRGKAEQYF; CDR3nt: TGTGCCTGGGACAGGGGGAAGGCCGAGCAGTACTTC
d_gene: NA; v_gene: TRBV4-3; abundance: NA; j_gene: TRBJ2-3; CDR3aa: CASSQEAAEADTQYF; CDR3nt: TGCGCCAGCAGCCAAGAGGCCGCGGAGGCGGATACGCAGTATTTT
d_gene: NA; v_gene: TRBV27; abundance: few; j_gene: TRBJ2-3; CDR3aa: CASSFRGWGTDTQYF; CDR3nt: TGTGCCAGCAGTTTTAGGGGTTGGGGCACAGATACGCAGTATTTT
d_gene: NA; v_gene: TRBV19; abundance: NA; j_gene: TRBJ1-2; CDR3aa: CASSIRPGVDYGYTF; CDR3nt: TGTGCCAGTAGTATTAGGCCGGGCGTAGACTATGGCTACACCTTC
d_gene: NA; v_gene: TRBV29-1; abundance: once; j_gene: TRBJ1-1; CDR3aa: CSAYSPRAQAFF; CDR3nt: TGCAGCGCTTATTCACCGAGGGCTCAAGCTTTCTTT